At least ten counts were recorded for the clone carrying this T cell receptor (beta chain). No antigen is known for it. The CDR3 covers 12 residues. With 3 bases clipped from V and 14 bases from J, the junction kept 9 bases outside the gene matches. The germline V gene encodes CDR1 MDHEN and CDR2 SYDVKM. These data come from a study of identical twins. Study findings and constraints: Cord blood beta clonotypes that were abundant carried fewer insertions, and memory repertoires showed no such trend. Invariant T cells like MAIT and iNKT could partly confound the zero-insertion analyses.

TCRdb used MiXCR to reprocess the 5' RACE reads, holding one entry per CDR3 protein. This table holds 700,000 to 950,000 distinct CDR3 sequences, 12% found once. This same sample was also taken into another study, of yellow fever vaccine responses in identical twins. As that report states: Twins' vaccine T cell responses were reported to seem partly convergent and partly personalized.

The gene calls are TRBV28 and TRBJ1-2; 7 bases align to TRBD1. Source material: PBMCs. This sequence was found in a woman aged 18-29 years in good health. CDR3 in amino acids: CASSFGLDRATF. CDR3 bases: TGTGCCAGCAGTTTTGGTTTAGACAGGGCGACCTTC.